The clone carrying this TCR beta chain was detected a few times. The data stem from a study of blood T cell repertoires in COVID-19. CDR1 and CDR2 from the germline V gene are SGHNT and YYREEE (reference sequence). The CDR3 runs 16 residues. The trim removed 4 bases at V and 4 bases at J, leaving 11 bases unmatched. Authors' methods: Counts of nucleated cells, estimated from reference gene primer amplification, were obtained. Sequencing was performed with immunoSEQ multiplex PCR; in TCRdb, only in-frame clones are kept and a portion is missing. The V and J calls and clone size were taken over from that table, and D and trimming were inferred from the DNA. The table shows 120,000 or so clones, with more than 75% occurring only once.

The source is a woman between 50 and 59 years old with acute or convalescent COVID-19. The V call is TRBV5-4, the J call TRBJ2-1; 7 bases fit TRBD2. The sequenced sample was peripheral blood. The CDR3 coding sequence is TGTGCCAGCAGCCCAGAATTCCGGGACTATTACAATGAGCAGTTCTTC. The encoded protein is CASSPEFRDYYNEQFF.